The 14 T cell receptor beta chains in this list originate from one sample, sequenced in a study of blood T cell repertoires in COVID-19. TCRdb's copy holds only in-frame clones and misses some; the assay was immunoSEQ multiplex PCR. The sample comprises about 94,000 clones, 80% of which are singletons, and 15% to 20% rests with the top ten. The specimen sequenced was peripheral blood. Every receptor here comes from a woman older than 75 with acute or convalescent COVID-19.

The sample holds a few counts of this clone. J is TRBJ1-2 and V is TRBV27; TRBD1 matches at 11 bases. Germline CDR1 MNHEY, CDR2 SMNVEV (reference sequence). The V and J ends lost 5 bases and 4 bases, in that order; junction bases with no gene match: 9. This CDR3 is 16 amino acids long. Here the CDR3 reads CASSHGQGATRYGYTF. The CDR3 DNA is TGTGCCAGCAGTCATGGACAGGGGGCTACCCGCTATGGCTACACCTTC.

Written as DNA, the CDR3 is TGTGCCAGCAGTGGGACAGGGATGACTGAAGCTTTCTTT. Amino acids: CASSGTGMTEAFF. The chain recombines TRBV6-4 with TRBJ1-1, with 8 positions matching TRBD1. V shed 4 bases and J 5 bases; nucleotides not matched to a gene: 3. The CDR3 covers 13 residues. Germline V lookup: CDR1 MRHNA, CDR2 SNTAGT.

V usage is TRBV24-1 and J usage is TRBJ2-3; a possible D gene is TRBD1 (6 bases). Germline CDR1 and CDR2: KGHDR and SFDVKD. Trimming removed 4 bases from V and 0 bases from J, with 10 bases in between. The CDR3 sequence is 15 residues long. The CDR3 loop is CATSDPGQSTDTQYF. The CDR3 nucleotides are TGTGCCACCAGTGACCCTGGACAGAGCACAGATACGCAGTATTTT.

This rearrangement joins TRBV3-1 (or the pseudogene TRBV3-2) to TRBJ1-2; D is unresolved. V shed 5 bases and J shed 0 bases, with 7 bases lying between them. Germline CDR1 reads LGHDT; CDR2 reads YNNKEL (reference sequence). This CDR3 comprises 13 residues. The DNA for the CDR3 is TGTGCCAGCAGCTCCACAGCTAACTATGGCTACACCTTC. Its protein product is CASSSTANYGYTF.

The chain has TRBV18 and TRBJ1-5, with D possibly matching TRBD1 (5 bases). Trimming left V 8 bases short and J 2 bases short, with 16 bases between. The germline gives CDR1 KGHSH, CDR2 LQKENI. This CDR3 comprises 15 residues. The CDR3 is CASRPGGEGNQPQHF. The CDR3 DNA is TGTGCCAGCCGACCTGGGGGGGAGGGCAATCAGCCCCAGCATTTT.

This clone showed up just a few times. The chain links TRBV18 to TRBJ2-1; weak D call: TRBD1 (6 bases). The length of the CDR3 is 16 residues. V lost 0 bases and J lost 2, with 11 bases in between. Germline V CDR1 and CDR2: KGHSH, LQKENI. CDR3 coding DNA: TGTGCCAGCTCACCACCGAATAACAGGGCCTACAATGAGCAGTTCTTC. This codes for CASSPPNNRAYNEQFF.

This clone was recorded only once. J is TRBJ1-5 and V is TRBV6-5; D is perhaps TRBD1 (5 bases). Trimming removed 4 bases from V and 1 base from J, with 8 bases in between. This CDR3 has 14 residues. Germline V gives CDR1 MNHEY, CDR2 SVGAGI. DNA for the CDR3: TGTGCCAGCAGTTCCAGGGCCAGCAATCAGCCCCAGCATTTT. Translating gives CASSSRASNQPQHF.

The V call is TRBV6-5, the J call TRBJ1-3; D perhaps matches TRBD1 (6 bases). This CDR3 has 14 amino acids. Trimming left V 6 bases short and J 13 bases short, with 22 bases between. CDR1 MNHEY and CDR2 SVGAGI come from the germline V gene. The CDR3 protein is CASSDRTGKHHIYF. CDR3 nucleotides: TGTGCCAGCAGCGACAGGACTGGGAAACACCATATATATTTT.

CDR3 region: CVGPGGANNEQFF. The CDR3 coding sequence is TGTGTGGGGCCGGGCGGGGCTAACAATGAGCAGTTCTTC. The chain uses TRBV30 and TRBJ2-1; tentatively, D is TRBD2 (6 bases). This CDR3 has 13 amino acids. Germline assignment: CDR1 GTSNPN and CDR2 SVGIG (reference sequence).

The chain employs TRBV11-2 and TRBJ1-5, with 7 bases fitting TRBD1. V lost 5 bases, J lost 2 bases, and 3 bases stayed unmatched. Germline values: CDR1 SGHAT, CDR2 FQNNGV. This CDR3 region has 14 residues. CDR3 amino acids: CASSQGQGNQPQHF. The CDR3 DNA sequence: TGTGCCAGCAGCCAAGGACAGGGCAATCAGCCCCAGCATTTT.

The CDR3: CASSHPVGGYNEQFF. The CDR3 DNA reads as TGCGCCAGCAGTCATCCGGTGGGGGGATACAATGAGCAGTTCTTC. The chain is built from TRBV10-1 and TRBJ2-1, with D possibly TRBD2 on 6 matching bases. V lost 5 bases and J 4 bases, leaving 15 bases between the germline ends. CDR3 length: 15 residues. Germline V gene sequence: CDR1 WNHNN, CDR2 SYGVQD (reference sequence).

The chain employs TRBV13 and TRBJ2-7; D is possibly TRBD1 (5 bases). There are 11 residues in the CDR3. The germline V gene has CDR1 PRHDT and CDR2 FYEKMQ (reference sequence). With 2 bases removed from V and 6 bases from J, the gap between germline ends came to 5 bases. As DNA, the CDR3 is TGTGCCAGCAGCTTAAGGGGCGAGCAGTACTTC. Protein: CASSLRGEQYF.

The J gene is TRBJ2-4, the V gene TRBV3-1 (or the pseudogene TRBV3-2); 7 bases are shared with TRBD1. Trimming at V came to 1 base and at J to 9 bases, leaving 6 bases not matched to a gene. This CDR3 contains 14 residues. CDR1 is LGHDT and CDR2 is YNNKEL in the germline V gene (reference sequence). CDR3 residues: CASSQGPQGRIQYF. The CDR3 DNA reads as TGTGCCAGCAGCCAAGGGCCACAGGGGCGCATTCAGTACTTC.

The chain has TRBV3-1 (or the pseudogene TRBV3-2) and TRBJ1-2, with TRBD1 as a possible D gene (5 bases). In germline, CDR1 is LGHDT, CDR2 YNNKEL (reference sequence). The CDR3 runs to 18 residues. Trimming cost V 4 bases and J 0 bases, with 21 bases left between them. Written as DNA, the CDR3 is TGTGCCAGCAGCCTAAAAAAAGGGCGGGACTTAGCTAACTATGGCTACACCTTC. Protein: CASSLKKGRDLANYGYTF.